These 14 T cell receptor beta chains came from one sample sequenced in a study of blood T cell repertoires in COVID-19. Method: immunoSEQ multiplex PCR; TCRdb's copy keeps in-frame clones and lacks some. The sample consists of about 250,000 clones, around 82% of them appearing once. The sequencing input was peripheral blood. Receptors were obtained from a woman older than 75 with active or convalescent COVID-19.

The CDR3 region has the DNA TGTGCCAGCAGCCAGAGCGGGGGAACCGACCGGGGGGAGCAGTACTTC. It encodes CASSQSGGTDRGEQYF. This chain links TRBV7-6 with TRBJ2-7, with 8 nucleotides matching TRBD2. The CDR3 runs to 16 residues. V shed 5 bases and J 7 bases; nucleotides not matched to a gene: 16. Per the germline V gene, CDR1 is SGHVS and CDR2 is FNYEAQ.

This clone came up once. The chain couples TRBV6-2 or TRBV6-3 to TRBJ2-2, with 8 nucleotides matching TRBD2. This CDR3 spans 16 amino acids. V shed 2 bases, J shed 7 bases, and the junction held 9 bases outside the gene matches. From germline, CDR1 is MNHEY and CDR2 SVGEGT. The CDR3 DNA follows: TGTGCCAGCAGTTACCGCGGGGGGCAGACCGGCGGGGAGCTGTTTTTT. This translates into CASSYRGGQTGGELFF.

The CDR3 region has the DNA TGTGCCTGGAGTCTAGGGGACACTGAAGCTTTCTTT. This translates into CAWSLGDTEAFF. The gene calls are TRBV30 and TRBJ1-1, with a weak D call TRBD1 (5 bases). CDR1 is GTSNPN and CDR2 is SVGIG in the germline V gene (reference sequence). The V and J ends lost 2 bases and 3 bases respectively, with 7 bases between them. The CDR3 totals 12 residues.

The chain carries TRBV2 and TRBJ1-2; no firm D call. The CDR3 contains 13 residues. Deletions cut 6 bases from V and 4 bases from J, with 12 bases between. Germline V gene lookup returns CDR1 SNHLY and CDR2 FYNNEI. The CDR3 loop reads CASRSTASYGYTF. The CDR3 DNA is TGTGCCAGCAGATCGACTGCCTCCTATGGCTACACCTTC.

The genes are TRBV6-1 and TRBJ2-7, with 11 bases matching TRBD2. Germline assignment: CDR1 MNHNS and CDR2 SASEGT. Unmatched junction bases numbered 3, after V lost 2 bases and J lost 3 bases. This CDR3 spans 15 amino acids. CDR3 amino acids: CASSENSGRVYEQYF. CDR3 nucleotide sequence: TGTGCCAGCAGTGAAAATAGCGGGAGGGTCTACGAGCAGTACTTC.

This chain joins TRBV25-1 and TRBJ1-6; D not resolved. Germline CDR1 MGHDK, CDR2 SYGVNS. The V and J ends lost 6 bases and 10 bases respectively, with 10 bases between them. This CDR3 is 12 amino acids long. The DNA of the CDR3 is TGTGCCAGCAGAGTATCCCAGTCACCCCTCCACTTT. It is translated as CASRVSQSPLHF.

The count of this clone is one. J is TRBJ1-3 and V is TRBV9; no reliable D call. CDR1 and CDR2 from the germline V gene are SGDLS and YYNGEE. This CDR3 comprises 16 residues. V lost 0 bases to trimming and J lost 1 base, with 11 bases between them. CDR3 in DNA: TGTGCCAGCAGCGTAGATTCGGGGTTGTCTGGAAACACCATATATTTT. As protein: CASSVDSGLSGNTIYF.

This chain links TRBV4-1 with TRBJ2-7; 12 bases fit TRBD1. J lost 3 bases, V lost 5 bases, and 5 bases had no gene match. Germline CDR1 MGHRA, CDR2 YSYEKL. The CDR3 extends over 15 amino acids. The CDR3 coding sequence is TGCGCCAGCAGCTCCCGGGACAGGGGGCTCTACGAGCAGTACTTC. It specifies CASSSRDRGLYEQYF.

The count of this clone is one. The chain joins TRBV7-8 to TRBJ1-5, with D tentatively TRBD1 (5 bases). There are 16 residues in the CDR3. The ends were cut back, 5 bases at V and 7 bases at J, with 21 bases in the middle. Germline CDR1 is SGHVS and CDR2 is FQNEAQ. The CDR3 DNA follows: TGTGCCAGCAGCGAGAATGGCGGGGGATCGTGGCAGCCCCAGCATTTT. This translates into CASSENGGGSWQPQHF.

The V gene is TRBV7-9, the J gene TRBJ2-2, with TRBD2 matching over 8 bases. The CDR3 has 13 amino acids. V dropped 8 bases and J dropped 5; count of bases not matched to a gene: 4. Germline V gene sequence: CDR1 SEHNR, CDR2 FQNEAQ (reference sequence). As DNA, the CDR3 is TGTGCCAGCCGGAAGCGGGGGACCGGGGAGCTGTTTTTT. Translating gives CASRKRGTGELFF.

The chain has TRBV19 and TRBJ1-2; no firm D call. The CDR3 runs to 12 residues. The V end lost 3 bases, the J end lost 4 bases, and 6 bases lay between the germline ends. CDR1 is LNHDA, CDR2 SQIVND, per germline (reference sequence). The CDR3 here is CASSMEGYGYTF. The CDR3 nucleotides are TGTGCCAGTAGTATGGAGGGCTATGGCTACACCTTC.

As DNA, the CDR3 is TGTGCCAGCAGTTCCGGAACGACAGGACGCCGGAATTCACCCCTCCACTTT. It yields the protein CASSSGTTGRRNSPLHF. The V call is TRBV28, the J call TRBJ1-6, with D maybe TRBD1 (6 bases). Germline V lookup: CDR1 MDHEN, CDR2 SYDVKM. The CDR3 consists of 17 residues. Trimming took off 4 bases at V and 7 bases at J, with 20 bases between the two ends.

The gene calls are TRBV5-1 and TRBJ2-5, with 8 bases identical to TRBD1. Germline-derived CDR1 and CDR2 are SGHRS and YFSETQ. This CDR3 is 14 amino acids long. With V trimmed by 4 bases and J by 1 base, 3 bases remained unmatched. The CDR3 protein is CASSLTGAQETQYF. CDR3 coding DNA: TGCGCCAGCAGCCTGACAGGGGCCCAAGAGACCCAGTACTTC.

This clone showed up just once. V usage is TRBV5-1 and J usage is TRBJ2-7; D is perhaps TRBD1 (5 bases). V was cut by 0 bases and J by 3 bases, with 10 bases left in between. CDR1 and CDR2 from the germline V gene are SGHRS and YFSETQ. The CDR3 sequence is 14 residues long. The CDR3 DNA reads TGCGCCAGCAGCTTGGGGGGCACGATCTACGAGCAGTACTTC. This gives the protein CASSLGGTIYEQYF.